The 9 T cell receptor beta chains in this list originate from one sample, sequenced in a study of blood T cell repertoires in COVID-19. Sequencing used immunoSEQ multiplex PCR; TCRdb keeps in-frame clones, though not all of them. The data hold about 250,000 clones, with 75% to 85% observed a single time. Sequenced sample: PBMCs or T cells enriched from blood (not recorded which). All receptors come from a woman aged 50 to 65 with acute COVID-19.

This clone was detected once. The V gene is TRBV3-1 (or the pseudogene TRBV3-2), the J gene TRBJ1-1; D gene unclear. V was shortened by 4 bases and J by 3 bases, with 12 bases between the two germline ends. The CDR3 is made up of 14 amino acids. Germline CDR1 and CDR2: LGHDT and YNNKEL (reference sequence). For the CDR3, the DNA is TGTGCCAGCAGCCCTTGGAGGGAGTACACTGAAGCTTTCTTT. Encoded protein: CASSPWREYTEAFF.

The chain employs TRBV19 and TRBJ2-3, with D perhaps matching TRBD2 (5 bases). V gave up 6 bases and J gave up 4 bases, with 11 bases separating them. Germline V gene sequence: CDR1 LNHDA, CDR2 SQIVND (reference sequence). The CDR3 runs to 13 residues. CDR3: CASRKDGADTQYF. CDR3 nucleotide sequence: TGTGCCAGTAGGAAAGACGGGGCAGATACGCAGTATTTT.

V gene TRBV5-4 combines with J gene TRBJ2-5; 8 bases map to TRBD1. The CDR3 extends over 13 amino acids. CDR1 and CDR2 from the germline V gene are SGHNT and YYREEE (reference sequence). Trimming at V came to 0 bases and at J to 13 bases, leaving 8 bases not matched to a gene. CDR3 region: CASSLGQGALLYF. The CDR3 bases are TGTGCCAGCAGCTTGGGCCAGGGGGCGCTCCTGTACTTC. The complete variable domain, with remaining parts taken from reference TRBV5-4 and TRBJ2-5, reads ETGVTQSPTHLIKTRGQQVTLRCSSQSGHNTVSWYQQALGQGPQFIFQYYREEENGRGNFPPRFSGLQFPNYSSELNVNALELDDSALYLCASSLGQGALLYFGPGTRLLVL.

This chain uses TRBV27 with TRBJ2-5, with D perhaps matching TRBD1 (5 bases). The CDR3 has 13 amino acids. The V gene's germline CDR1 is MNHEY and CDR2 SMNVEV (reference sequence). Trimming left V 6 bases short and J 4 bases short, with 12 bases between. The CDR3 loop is CASSPLGPETQYF. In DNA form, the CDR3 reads TGTGCCAGCAGCCCCCTGGGGCCAGAGACCCAGTACTTC.

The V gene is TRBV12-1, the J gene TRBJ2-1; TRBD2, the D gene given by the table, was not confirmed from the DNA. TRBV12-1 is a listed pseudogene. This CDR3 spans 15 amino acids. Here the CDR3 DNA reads TGTGCCAGCAGCTCGACTAGCGGGTCCTCTTGGGAGCAGTTCTTC. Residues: CASSSTSGSSWEQFF.

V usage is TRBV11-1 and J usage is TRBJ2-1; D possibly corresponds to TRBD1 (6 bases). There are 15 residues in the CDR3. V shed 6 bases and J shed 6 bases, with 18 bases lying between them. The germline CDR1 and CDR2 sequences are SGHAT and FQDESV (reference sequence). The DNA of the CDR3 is TGTGCCAGCAGTCAACAGGGATTTGGGGGCAATGAGCAGTTCTTC. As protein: CASSQQGFGGNEQFF.

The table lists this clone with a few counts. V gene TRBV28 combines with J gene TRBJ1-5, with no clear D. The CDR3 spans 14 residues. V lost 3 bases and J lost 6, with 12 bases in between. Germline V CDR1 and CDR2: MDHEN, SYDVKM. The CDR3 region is CASSLVAGGQPQHF. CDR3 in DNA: TGTGCCAGCAGTTTGGTGGCAGGAGGTCAGCCCCAGCATTTT.

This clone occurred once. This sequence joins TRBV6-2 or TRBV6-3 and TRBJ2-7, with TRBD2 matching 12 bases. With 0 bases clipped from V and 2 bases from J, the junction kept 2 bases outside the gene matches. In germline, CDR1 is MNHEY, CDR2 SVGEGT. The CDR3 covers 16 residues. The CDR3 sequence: CASSYSTSGGPYEQYF. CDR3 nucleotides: TGTGCCAGCAGTTACTCGACTAGCGGGGGACCCTACGAGCAGTACTTC.

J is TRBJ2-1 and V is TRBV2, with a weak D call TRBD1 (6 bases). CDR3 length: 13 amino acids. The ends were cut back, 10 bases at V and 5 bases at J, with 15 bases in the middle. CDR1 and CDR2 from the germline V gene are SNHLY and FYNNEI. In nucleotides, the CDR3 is TGTGCCACCGCCCGGGACACCGACAATGAGCAGTTCTTC. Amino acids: CATARDTDNEQFF.